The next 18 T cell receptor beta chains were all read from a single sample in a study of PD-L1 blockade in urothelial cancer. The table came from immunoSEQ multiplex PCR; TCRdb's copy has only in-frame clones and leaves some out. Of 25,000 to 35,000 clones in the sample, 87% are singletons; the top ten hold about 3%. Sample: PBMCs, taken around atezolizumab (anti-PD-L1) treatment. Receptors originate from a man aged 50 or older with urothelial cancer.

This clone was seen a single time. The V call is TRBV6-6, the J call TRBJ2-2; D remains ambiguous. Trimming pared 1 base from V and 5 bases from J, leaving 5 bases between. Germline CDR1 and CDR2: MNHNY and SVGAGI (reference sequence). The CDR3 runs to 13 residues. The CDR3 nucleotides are TGTGCCAGCAGTTACTATTCTACCGGGGAGCTGTTTTTT. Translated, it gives CASSYYSTGELFF.

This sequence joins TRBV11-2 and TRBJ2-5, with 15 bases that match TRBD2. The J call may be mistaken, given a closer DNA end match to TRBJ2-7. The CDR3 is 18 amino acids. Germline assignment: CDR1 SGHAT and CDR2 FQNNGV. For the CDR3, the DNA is TGTGCCAGCAGCCTGCCTGGGACTAGCGGGGGGCTATCCTACGAGCAGTACTTC. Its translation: CASSLPGTSGGLSYEQYF.

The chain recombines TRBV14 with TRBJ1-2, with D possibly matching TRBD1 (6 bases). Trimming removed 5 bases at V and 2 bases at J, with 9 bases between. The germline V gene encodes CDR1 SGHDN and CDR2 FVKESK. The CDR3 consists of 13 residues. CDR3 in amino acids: CASSYGQNYGYTF. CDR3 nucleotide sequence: TGTGCCAGCAGCTACGGACAGAACTATGGCTACACCTTC.

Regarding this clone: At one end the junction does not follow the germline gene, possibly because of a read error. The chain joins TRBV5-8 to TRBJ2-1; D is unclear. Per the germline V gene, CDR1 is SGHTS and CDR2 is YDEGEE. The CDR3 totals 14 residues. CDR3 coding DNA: TGTGCCAGCAGCTTGGGACTCCTTTACAATGGGCAGTTCTTC. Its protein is CASSLGLLYNGQFF.

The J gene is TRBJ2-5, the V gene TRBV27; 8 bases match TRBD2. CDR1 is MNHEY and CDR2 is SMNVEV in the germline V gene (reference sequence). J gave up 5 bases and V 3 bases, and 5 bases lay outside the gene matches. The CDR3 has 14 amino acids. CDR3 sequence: CASSFGGAEETQYF. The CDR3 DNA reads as TGTGCCAGCAGTTTCGGGGGGGCCGAGGAGACCCAGTACTTC.

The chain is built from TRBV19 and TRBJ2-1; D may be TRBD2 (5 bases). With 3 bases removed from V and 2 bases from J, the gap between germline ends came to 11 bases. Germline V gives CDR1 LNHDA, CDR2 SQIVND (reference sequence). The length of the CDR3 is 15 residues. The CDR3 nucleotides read TGTGCCAGTAGTATTTCGAGGGAACCCTACAATGAGCAGTTCTTC. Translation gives CASSISREPYNEQFF.

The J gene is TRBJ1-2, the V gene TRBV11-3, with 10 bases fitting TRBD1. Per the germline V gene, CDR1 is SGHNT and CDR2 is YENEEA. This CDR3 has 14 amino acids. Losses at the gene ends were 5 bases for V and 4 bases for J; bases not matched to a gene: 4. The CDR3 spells CASSAGQGSYGYTF. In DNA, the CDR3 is TGTGCCAGCAGCGCGGGACAGGGGAGCTATGGCTACACCTTC.

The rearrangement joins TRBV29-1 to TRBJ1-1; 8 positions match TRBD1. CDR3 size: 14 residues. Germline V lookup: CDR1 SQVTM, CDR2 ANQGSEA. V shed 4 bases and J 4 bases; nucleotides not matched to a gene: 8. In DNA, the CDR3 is TGCAGCGTTGCTTTCGGGACAGGAGGCACTGAAGCTTTCTTT. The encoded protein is CSVAFGTGGTEAFF.

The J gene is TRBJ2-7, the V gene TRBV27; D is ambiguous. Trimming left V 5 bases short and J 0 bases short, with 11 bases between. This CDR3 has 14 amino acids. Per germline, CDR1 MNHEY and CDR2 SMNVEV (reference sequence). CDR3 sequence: CASSPQVLSYEQYF. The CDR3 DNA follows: TGTGCCAGCAGTCCCCAGGTACTCTCCTACGAGCAGTACTTC.

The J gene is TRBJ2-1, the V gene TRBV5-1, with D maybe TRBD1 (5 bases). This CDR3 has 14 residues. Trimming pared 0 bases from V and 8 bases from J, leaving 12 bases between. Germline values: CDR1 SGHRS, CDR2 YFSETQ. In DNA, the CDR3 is TGCGCCAGCAGCTTGGGGGGCGCGTCCGATGAGCAGTTCTTC. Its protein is CASSLGGASDEQFF.

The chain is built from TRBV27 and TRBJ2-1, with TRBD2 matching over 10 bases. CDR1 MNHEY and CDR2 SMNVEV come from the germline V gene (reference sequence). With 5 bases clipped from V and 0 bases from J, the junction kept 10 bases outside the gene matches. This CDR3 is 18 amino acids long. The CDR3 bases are TGTGCCAGCAGTCCGACTCTACTAGCGGGGTTCTCCTACAATGAGCAGTTCTTC. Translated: CASSPTLLAGFSYNEQFF.

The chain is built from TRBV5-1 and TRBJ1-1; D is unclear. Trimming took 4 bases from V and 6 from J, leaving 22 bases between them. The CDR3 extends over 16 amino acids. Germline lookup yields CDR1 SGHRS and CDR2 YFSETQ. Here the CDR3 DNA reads TGCGCCAGCAGCACCTCGGGTTCTGGGTTTGAACCTGAAGCTTTCTTT. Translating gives CASSTSGSGFEPEAFF.

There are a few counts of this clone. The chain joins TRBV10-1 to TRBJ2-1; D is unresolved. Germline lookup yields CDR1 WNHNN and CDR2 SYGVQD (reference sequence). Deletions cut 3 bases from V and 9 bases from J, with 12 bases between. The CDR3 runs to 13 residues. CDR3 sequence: CASSEREPGEQFF. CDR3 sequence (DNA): TGCGCCAGCAGTGAAAGAGAGCCGGGTGAGCAGTTCTTC.

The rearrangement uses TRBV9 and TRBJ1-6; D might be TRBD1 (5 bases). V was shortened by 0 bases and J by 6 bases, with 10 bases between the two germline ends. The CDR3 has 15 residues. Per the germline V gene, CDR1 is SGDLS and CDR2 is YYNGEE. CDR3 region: CASSVDEGANSPLHF. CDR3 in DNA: TGTGCCAGCAGCGTAGATGAAGGGGCTAATTCACCCCTCCACTTT.

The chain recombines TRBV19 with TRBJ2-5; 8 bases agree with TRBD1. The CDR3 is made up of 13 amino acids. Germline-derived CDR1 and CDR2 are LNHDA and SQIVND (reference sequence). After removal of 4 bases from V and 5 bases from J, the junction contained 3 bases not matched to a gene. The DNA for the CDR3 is TGTGCCAGTAGTAGCAGGGGGCGGGAGACCCAGTACTTC. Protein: CASSSRGRETQYF.

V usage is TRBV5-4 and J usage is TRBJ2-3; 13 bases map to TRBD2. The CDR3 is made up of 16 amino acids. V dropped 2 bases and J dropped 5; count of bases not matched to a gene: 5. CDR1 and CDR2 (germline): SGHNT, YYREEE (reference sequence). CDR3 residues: CASSFELAGGRDTQYF. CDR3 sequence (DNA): TGTGCCAGCAGCTTCGAACTAGCGGGAGGGCGAGATACGCAGTATTTT.

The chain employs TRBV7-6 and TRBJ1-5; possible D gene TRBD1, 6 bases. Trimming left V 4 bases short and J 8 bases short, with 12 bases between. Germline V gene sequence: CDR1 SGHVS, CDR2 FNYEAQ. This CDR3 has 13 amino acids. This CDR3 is CASSSGHFKPQHF. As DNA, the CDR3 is TGTGCCAGCAGCTCGGGACATTTTAAGCCCCAGCATTTT.

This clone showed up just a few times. The CDR3 loop reads CASSSRQGPYEQYF. The DNA of the CDR3 is TGTGCCAGCAGCTCGCGACAGGGTCCCTACGAGCAGTACTTC. The V call is TRBV5-6, the J call TRBJ2-7, with 7 bases lining up with TRBD1. The CDR3 is 14 residues long. The V gene's germline CDR1 is SGHDT and CDR2 YYEEEE. Trimming cost V 3 bases and J 2 bases; bases outside gene matches: 5.